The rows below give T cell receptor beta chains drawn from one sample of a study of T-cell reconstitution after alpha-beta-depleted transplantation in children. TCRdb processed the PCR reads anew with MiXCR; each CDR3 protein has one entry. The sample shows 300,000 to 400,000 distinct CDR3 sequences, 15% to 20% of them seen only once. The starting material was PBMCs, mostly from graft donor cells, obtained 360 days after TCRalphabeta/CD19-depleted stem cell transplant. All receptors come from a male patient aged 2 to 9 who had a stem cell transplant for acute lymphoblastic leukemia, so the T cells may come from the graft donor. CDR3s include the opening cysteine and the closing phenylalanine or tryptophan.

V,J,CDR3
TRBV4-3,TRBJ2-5,CASSQDHRTGAQETQYF
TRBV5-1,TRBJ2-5,CASSRTEETQYF
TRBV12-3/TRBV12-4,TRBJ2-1,CASNTLGGSYNEQFF
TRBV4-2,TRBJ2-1,CASSQDPGQGHNEQFF
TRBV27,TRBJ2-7,CASSGAGSYEQYF
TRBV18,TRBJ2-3,CASSPRRDARTDTQYF
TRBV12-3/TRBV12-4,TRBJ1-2,CASSPWEGRGYTF
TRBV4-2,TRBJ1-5,CASSQAGTANQPQHF
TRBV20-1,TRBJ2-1,CSARGDRAYNEQFF
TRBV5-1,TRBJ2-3,CASSFRQGEDTQYF
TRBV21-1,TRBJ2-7,CASSKAKQGGGSYEQYF
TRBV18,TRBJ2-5,CASSPRQGTRETQYF
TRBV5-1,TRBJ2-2,CASSYETSNTGELFF
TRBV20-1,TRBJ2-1,CSATEANNEQFF
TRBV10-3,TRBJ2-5,CAISNRGRRETQYF
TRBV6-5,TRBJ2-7,CASSYRYWGGQGDAYEQYF
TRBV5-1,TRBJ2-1,CASSSSPLDEQFF
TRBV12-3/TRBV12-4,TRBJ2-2,CATATSWVTGELFF
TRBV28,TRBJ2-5,CASSLGLADQETQYF
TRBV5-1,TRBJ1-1,CASSPSGVNTEAFF
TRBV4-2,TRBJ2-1,CASSPRSAGGRDEQFF
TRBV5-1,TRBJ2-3,CASSLRWADSTDTQYF
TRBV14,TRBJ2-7,CASSQEVYRSEQYF
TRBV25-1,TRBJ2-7,CASSEWGGRSVVYEQYF
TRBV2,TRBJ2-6,CASSGTDSGANVLTF
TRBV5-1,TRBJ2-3,CASSTEGYTDTQYF
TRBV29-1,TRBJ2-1,CSVEGWNGSTYNEQFF
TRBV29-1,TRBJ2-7,CSGQSGTDYEQYF
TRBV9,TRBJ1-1,CASSVEGAGLNTEAFF
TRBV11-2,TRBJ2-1,CASSLGYSLTGQFF
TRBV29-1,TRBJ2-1,CSVERDIYNEQFF
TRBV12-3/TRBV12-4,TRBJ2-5,CASSFGVLAATQETQYF
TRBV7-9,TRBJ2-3,CASSLKGWGEDTQYF
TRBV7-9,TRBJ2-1,CASSSGTGGVNEQFF
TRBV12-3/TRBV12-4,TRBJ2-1,CASSLKTLRALGQFF
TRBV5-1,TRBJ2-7,CASGSGTGTYEQYF
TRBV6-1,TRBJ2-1,CASLRHPLYNEQFF
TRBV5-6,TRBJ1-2,CASSLPGGGYGYTF
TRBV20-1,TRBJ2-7,CSARSGNTYEQYF
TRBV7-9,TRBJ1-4,CASSAKQGDDEKLFF
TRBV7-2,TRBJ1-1,CASSPPLGTEAFF
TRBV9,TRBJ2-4,CASSVAPSLGQGIQYF
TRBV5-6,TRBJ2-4,CASSSKTSRYWNIQYF
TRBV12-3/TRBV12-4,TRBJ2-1,CASSFRLADSYNEQFF